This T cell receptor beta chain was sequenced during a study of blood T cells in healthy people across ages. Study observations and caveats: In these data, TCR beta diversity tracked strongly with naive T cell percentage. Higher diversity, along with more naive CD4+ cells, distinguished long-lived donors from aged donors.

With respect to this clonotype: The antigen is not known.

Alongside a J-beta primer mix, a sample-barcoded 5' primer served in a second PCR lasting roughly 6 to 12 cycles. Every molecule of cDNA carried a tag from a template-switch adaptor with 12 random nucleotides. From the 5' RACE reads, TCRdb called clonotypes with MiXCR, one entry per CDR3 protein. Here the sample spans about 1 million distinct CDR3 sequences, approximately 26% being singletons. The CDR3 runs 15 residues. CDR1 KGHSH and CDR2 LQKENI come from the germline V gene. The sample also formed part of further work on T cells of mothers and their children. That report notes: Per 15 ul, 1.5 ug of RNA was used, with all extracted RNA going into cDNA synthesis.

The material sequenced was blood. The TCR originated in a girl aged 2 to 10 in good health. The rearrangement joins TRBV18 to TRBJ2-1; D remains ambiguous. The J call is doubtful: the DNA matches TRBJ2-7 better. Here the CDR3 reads CASSAQDHSSYEQYF. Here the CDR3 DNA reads TGTGCCAGCTCAGCCCAGGACCATAGCTCCTACGAGCAGTACTTC.